This TCR beta chain originates from a study of vaccination and CD4 T cells after COVID-19 (dated by TCRdb to 2022 to 2024). With respect to the entire study: In the convalescent cohort there were six males and four females, among whom were two Hispanic individuals, seven Caucasians, two Asians and one multiracial person. Each participant got two doses of either the Pfizer-BioNTech BNT162b2 vaccine (n=8) or the Moderna mRNA-1273 vaccine (n=2). Post-COVID blood samples were collected from convalescent patients a median of around 100 days after diagnosis, with a range of roughly 35 to 161 days. The time from the second vaccine dose to post-vaccine blood sampling had a median of roughly 77 days and ranged from roughly 13 to 241 days. Overlapping spike peptide pools from SARS-CoV-2 and from the common cold coronaviruses HCoV-NL63, HCoV-OC43 and HCoV-229E were used as culture stimuli. As controls, cultures received a CEFX viral epitope pool (the positive control), an HIV-1 Nef peptide pool (the negative control), or no peptide at all. The spike-specific CD4+ TCR repertoire was compared before and after mRNA vaccination in ten to eleven COVID-19 convalescent patients and a few infection-naive healthy vaccine recipients. At the TCR clonotype level, an earlier paper using these donors assessed memory CD4+ T cell crossreactivity between SARS-CoV-2 and common cold coronavirus spike proteins.

Receptors were amplified or captured by PCR. TCR sequencing of DNA from cultured CD4+ T cells used the Oncomine TCR Beta short-read assay at the Johns Hopkins FTIC core. The QIAamp micro DNA kit was used to extract genomic DNA from the cultured CD4+ T cells. Oncomine TCR Beta libraries made from cultured CD4+ T cells were pooled using unique dual indexes and sequenced on an Illumina iSeq 100. The original methods were these. Non-productive sequences were removed, and CDR3s not starting with C, not ending with F or W, or shorter than 7 amino acids were discarded. Antigen-specific clonotypes were identified using the MANAFEST web application through comparison of peptide-stimulated wells with reference and other culture wells. Positive clones required FDR below 0.05, an odds ratio above 5, and productive frequency above 0.1% in at least two of three replicate wells. A clonotype was classed as cross-reactive if the clonotype showed significant expansion both in SARS-CoV-2 spike wells and in at least one common cold coronavirus spike condition. Similarity between CDR3 sequences was evaluated in R version 3.6.1 using Levenshtein distances (stringdist) and unrooted phylogenetic trees (ape). TCRdb reanalyzed the raw reads on its own, using fastp at Q25 for trimming and MiXCR for clone calling, and kept in-frame beta chains. Rows are unified per CDR3 protein, each entry keeping the most common DNA and genes. What appears here as the V and J calls and clone size reflects TCRdb's work, not the paper's. Present in this sample are 8,700 or so distinct CDR3 sequences, about 28% of which were seen just once. In total, the top ten clones hold 20% to 30% of the sample.

Overall results and qualifications from the work: The median number of SARS-CoV-2-reactive clonotypes rose from about 23 after infection to 35 to 45 after vaccination, but the change was not significant. Of the vaccine-specific clones found in convalescent patients, nearly all (304 of 307) were mono-reactive for SARS-CoV-2 spike instead of being cross-reactive with common cold coronaviruses. Among the post-vaccine SARS-CoV-2-reactive clones in convalescent patients, a median 86.3% showed up only after vaccination, which suggests vaccine-specific priming. Relatively few convalescent patients were included in the study, and early timepoints after natural infection were not analyzed.

Only a few counts were recorded for this clonotype. Which antigen it targets is not known. Base qualities are missing; no much larger clone stands one base away. What the treatment or condition label conveys for this sample: roughly 10-day PBMC culture with coronavirus spike peptide pools or control peptides (ViraFEST assay). CD4+ T cells from unexposed donors were collected before the COVID-19 pandemic (2011-2018). The ViraFEST assay, used in the study, expanded antigen-specific T cells with peptide pools and then identified the expanded clonotypes through TCR sequencing. Two million PBMCs per well were cultured in IMDM with approximately 5.2% human AB serum and 7.5 to 10 IU/ml IL-2, plus 10 ug/ml peptide pools. Half of the culture medium was replaced with fresh IL-2-containing medium on days 3 and 7. CD4+ T cells were isolated after roughly eleven days of culture through negative selection using the EasySep CD4+ T cell isolation kit. As cell number allowed, CD4+ T cells from unexposed donors were tested for reactivity to SARS-CoV-2 S and N and to four common cold coronavirus spike pools. PBMCs were separated from whole blood using Ficoll-Paque Plus gradient centrifugation and then either used fresh or cryopreserved at -140C. Each culture condition was generally run in triplicate wells. The leukapheresis product used for the unexposed donors was purchased from a commercial source.

From the cysteine through the phenylalanine, the CDR3 covers 11 amino acids. Just CDR3 DNA is preserved here, 33 bases in frame from base 1. The trim is 5 bases for V and 14 bases for J, with a gap of 13 bases between the germline ends. Sequenced material: CD4+ T cells from blood, cultured in vitro. This clonotype originated in a human donor in good health. The chain is encoded by TRBV12-3 or TRBV12-4 joined to TRBJ2-1, and perhaps TRBD2 as D gene, on 6 matching bases. CDR3 loop: CASSPGTPKFF. The DNA sequence is given as TGTGCCAGCAGTCCCGGGACTCCCAAGTTCTTC.